This T cell receptor (beta chain) was recovered during a study of T cell changes during pregnancy in multiple sclerosis. TCRdb's table, derived via immunoSEQ multiplex PCR, lists solely in-frame clones and lacks some. Of around 12,000 clones in the sample, around 89% were seen once. The germline V gene encodes CDR1 SGHRS and CDR2 YFSETQ. The CDR3 extends over 16 amino acids. The germline V and J ends were trimmed by 2 bases and 10 bases, with 24 bases remaining between them. This chain uses TRBV5-1 with TRBJ1-1; tentative D call: TRBD1 (6 bases). This sequence originates from a female donor in good health, enrolled as a control in a pregnancy study. Sample: CD8+ T cells from peripheral blood mononuclear cells, taken in the second trimester of pregnancy. CDR3 bases: TGCGCCAGCAGCTTCTTTCACGGGGACACCCTCTTGGGAGCTTTCTTT. The encoded protein is CASSFFHGDTLLGAFF.